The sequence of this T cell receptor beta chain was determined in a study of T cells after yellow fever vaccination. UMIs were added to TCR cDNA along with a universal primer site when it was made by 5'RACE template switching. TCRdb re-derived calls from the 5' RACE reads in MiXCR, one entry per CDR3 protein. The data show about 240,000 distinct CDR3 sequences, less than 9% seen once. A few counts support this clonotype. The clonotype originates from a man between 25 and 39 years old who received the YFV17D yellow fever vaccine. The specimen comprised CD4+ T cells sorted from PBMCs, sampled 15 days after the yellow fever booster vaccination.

CDR3 sequence (DNA): TGCGCCAGCAGCTTGGGGACCGCTTACACTGAAGCTTTCTTT. Translating it yields CASSLGTAYTEAFF. The V and J genes are TRBV5-1 and TRBJ1-1, with D unclear. Trimming removed 0 bases from V and 3 bases from J, with 9 bases in between. The CDR3 runs to 14 residues. The germline gives CDR1 SGHRS, CDR2 YFSETQ.